Listed below are T cell receptor beta chains from one sample, sequenced in a study of cytomegalovirus exposure and HLA in healthy donors. Libraries were prepared by immunoSEQ multiplex PCR; TCRdb keeps only in-frame clonotypes and omits some of them. The sample consists of 200,000 to 250,000 clones, over 70% of them appearing once. Sequences were obtained from PBMCs. The receptors were gathered from a woman aged 55 to 70 in good health and CMV-seropositive. CDR3s include the opening cysteine and the closing phenylalanine or tryptophan. Each record gives: CDR3 protein, CDR3 DNA, J gene, clone size, V gene, D gene. The D gene is left open where the match is weak. Clone size is stated in some rows and not others, as once, few, many or a class when expanded.

CDR3: CASSFGGREQYF
DNA: TGTGCCAGCAGTTTCGGGGGGCGGGAGCAGTACTTC
J: TRBJ2-7
size: few
V: TRBV28
D: .

CDR3: CASSPGQGRTREPQHF
DNA: TGTGCCAGCTCACCAGGACAGGGCCGTACGCGGGAGCCCCAGCATTTT
J: TRBJ1-5
size: .
V: TRBV18
D: TRBD1

CDR3: CASSLAGGGGPGGTDTQYF
DNA: TGCGCCAGCAGCTTGGCTGGTGGGGGAGGTCCCGGGGGCACAGATACGCAGTATTTT
J: TRBJ2-3
size: .
V: TRBV5-1
D: .

CDR3: CASRTGTGSSYEQYF
DNA: TGCGCCAGCAGGACCGGGACAGGGAGCTCCTACGAGCAGTACTTC
J: TRBJ2-7
size: .
V: TRBV5-1
D: TRBD1

CDR3: CAVGQSTTNYGYTF
DNA: TGTGCCGTCGGACAGTCCACTACTAACTATGGCTACACCTTC
J: TRBJ1-2
size: once
V: TRBV10-3
D: .

CDR3: CASSEAGGTEAFF
DNA: TGTGCCAGCAGTGAGGCAGGGGGCACTGAAGCTTTCTTT
J: TRBJ1-1
size: once
V: TRBV6-4
D: TRBD1

CDR3: CASSLGQGVQETQYF
DNA: TGTGCCAGCAGCTTGGGACAGGGGGTGCAAGAGACCCAGTACTTC
J: TRBJ2-5
size: few
V: TRBV5-6
D: TRBD1

CDR3: CASSFEENRGYTF
DNA: TGTGCCAGCAGTTTTGAAGAGAACCGTGGCTACACCTTC
J: TRBJ1-2
size: few
V: TRBV28
D: .

CDR3: CASSLVGIGDGELFF
DNA: TGTGCCAGCAGCTTGGTGGGTATCGGGGACGGGGAGCTGTTTTTT
J: TRBJ2-2
size: few
V: TRBV5-6
D: .

CDR3: CSAFLGLPGRIETQYF
DNA: TGCAGCGCCTTCCTCGGACTCCCCGGACGTATAGAGACCCAGTACTTC
J: TRBJ2-5
size: .
V: TRBV29-1
D: .

CDR3: CASTGRRLTSYNEQFF
DNA: TGTGCCAGCACTGGTAGGCGACTAACCTCCTACAATGAGCAGTTCTTC
J: TRBJ2-1
size: few
V: TRBV9
D: .

CDR3: CASSLVEGASYNSPLHF
DNA: TGTGCCAGCAGCTTAGTAGAGGGGGCCTCCTATAATTCACCCCTCCACTTT
J: TRBJ1-6
size: few
V: TRBV7-9
D: TRBD1

CDR3: CASSLSPGASGNTIYF
DNA: TGCGCCAGCAGCTTGTCGCCAGGGGCCTCTGGAAACACCATATATTTT
J: TRBJ1-3
size: .
V: TRBV5-1
D: .

CDR3: CASSPDWTGSPLHF
DNA: TGTGCCAGCAGCCCAGACTGGACAGGTTCACCCCTCCACTTT
J: TRBJ1-6
size: .
V: TRBV6-1
D: TRBD1

CDR3: CASMPGLAAFSSYEQYF
DNA: TGCGCCAGCATGCCGGGACTAGCGGCCTTTTCTTCCTACGAGCAGTACTTC
J: TRBJ2-7
size: once
V: TRBV10-1
D: TRBD2

CDR3: CASSQSTGGPWEQFF
DNA: TGTGCCAGCAGCCAGTCCACGGGAGGGCCATGGGAGCAGTTCTTC
J: TRBJ2-1
size: .
V: TRBV7-2
D: TRBD2

CDR3: CASSLAGGPADTQYF
DNA: TGTGCCAGCAGCCTAGCGGGGGGGCCCGCAGATACGCAGTATTTT
J: TRBJ2-3
size: .
V: TRBV2
D: TRBD2

CDR3: CASSLDRYDRGEAFF
DNA: TGCGCCAGCAGCTTGGACCGTTACGACAGGGGGGAAGCTTTCTTT
J: TRBJ1-1
size: .
V: TRBV5-1
D: TRBD1

CDR3: CAISKDSSQDTQYF
DNA: TGTGCCATCAGTAAGGACAGCAGTCAGGATACGCAGTATTTT
J: TRBJ2-3
size: .
V: TRBV10-3
D: .

CDR3: CASTPRGRARYEQYF
DNA: TGCGCCAGCACCCCTAGAGGGAGGGCCAGGTACGAGCAGTACTTC
J: TRBJ2-7
size: .
V: TRBV10-2
D: TRBD2

CDR3: CASSSPGQWGPGELFF
DNA: TGTGCCAGCAGCTCTCCGGGACAGTGGGGTCCCGGGGAGCTGTTTTTT
J: TRBJ2-2
size: few
V: TRBV5-4
D: TRBD1

CDR3: CSVKGGIRYGYTF
DNA: TGCAGCGTTAAAGGAGGGATTCGGTATGGCTACACCTTC
J: TRBJ1-2
size: few
V: TRBV29-1
D: .

CDR3: CSVVSFTDTQYF
DNA: TGCAGCGTTGTAAGCTTCACAGATACGCAGTATTTT
J: TRBJ2-3
size: .
V: TRBV29-1
D: .

CDR3: CASSDRGIQIEAFF
DNA: TGTGCCAGCAGTGATAGGGGTATTCAGATTGAAGCTTTCTTT
J: TRBJ1-1
size: .
V: TRBV6-1
D: .

CDR3: CASRLENNEQFF
DNA: TGCGCCAGCAGGCTTGAGAACAATGAGCAGTTCTTC
J: TRBJ2-1
size: few
V: TRBV5-1
D: .

CDR3: CASSVIENYGYTF
DNA: TGTGCCAGCAGCGTAATAGAGAACTATGGCTACACCTTC
J: TRBJ1-2
size: .
V: TRBV9
D: .

CDR3: CASEEQGINTEAFF
DNA: TGTGCCAGTGAAGAGCAGGGGATAAACACTGAAGCTTTCTTT
J: TRBJ1-1
size: .
V: TRBV7-2
D: .

CDR3: CASSEPTANTEAFF
DNA: TGTGCCAGCAGTGAGCCCACAGCCAACACTGAAGCTTTCTTT
J: TRBJ1-1
size: .
V: TRBV6-4
D: .

CDR3: CASSMIDRVNTEAFF
DNA: TGTGCCAGTAGTATGATCGACAGGGTGAACACTGAAGCTTTCTTT
J: TRBJ1-1
size: once
V: TRBV19
D: TRBD1

CDR3: CASSLVRETQYF
DNA: TGTGCCAGCAGCTTAGTCCGGGAGACCCAGTACTTC
J: TRBJ2-5
size: few
V: TRBV11-2
D: .

CDR3: CASEPGQRVSEQYF
DNA: TGTGCCAGCGAACCGGGACAGAGGGTTTCCGAGCAGTACTTC
J: TRBJ2-7
size: .
V: TRBV7-2
D: TRBD1

CDR3: CSVAGKQGRPDTQYF
DNA: TGCAGCGTTGCCGGTAAACAGGGGCGGCCAGATACGCAGTATTTT
J: TRBJ2-3
size: .
V: TRBV29-1
D: TRBD1

CDR3: CASSLTGPEQYF
DNA: TGTGCCAGCTCACTCACAGGGCCCGAGCAGTACTTC
J: TRBJ2-7
size: .
V: TRBV18
D: .

CDR3: CADSLAGRGNEQFF
DNA: TGTGCCGACAGTCTAGCGGGGAGAGGGAATGAGCAGTTCTTC
J: TRBJ2-1
size: .
V: TRBV7-9
D: TRBD2

CDR3: CASSELAGAEVIQYF
DNA: TGTGCCAGCAGTGAACTAGCGGGGGCGGAGGTCATTCAGTACTTC
J: TRBJ2-4
size: .
V: TRBV2
D: TRBD2

CDR3: CASSEDRAGGTEAFF
DNA: TGCGCCAGCAGTGAGGACAGGGCCGGGGGCACTGAAGCTTTCTTT
J: TRBJ1-1
size: .
V: TRBV10-1
D: TRBD1

CDR3: CASSVGTFRQNYEQYF
DNA: TGTGCCAGCAGCGTAGGTACCTTCCGACAGAACTACGAGCAGTACTTC
J: TRBJ2-7
size: .
V: TRBV9
D: .

CDR3: CASSLGGRGNTQYF
DNA: TGTGCCAGCAGCTTAGGAGGGAGGGGGAATACGCAGTATTTT
J: TRBJ2-3
size: .
V: TRBV11-2
D: .

CDR3: CASSQGGQNNEQFF
DNA: TGCGCCAGCAGCCAAGGAGGCCAAAACAATGAGCAGTTCTTC
J: TRBJ2-1
size: .
V: TRBV4-3
D: .

CDR3: CASSGPDREQFF
DNA: TGTGCCAGCAGTGGCCCGGACAGGGAGCAGTTCTTC
J: TRBJ2-1
size: .
V: TRBV6-4
D: TRBD1

CDR3: CASSPQGPGADTQYF
DNA: TGTGCCAGCAGCCCCCAGGGTCCAGGGGCGGATACGCAGTATTTT
J: TRBJ2-3
size: .
V: TRBV7-3
D: .

CDR3: CAWKHTGGSQAFF
DNA: TGTGCCTGGAAGCATACAGGGGGCTCTCAAGCTTTCTTT
J: TRBJ1-1
size: .
V: TRBV30
D: TRBD1

CDR3: CASTGGRIKNTEAFF
DNA: TGTGCCTCGACCGGGGGGCGTATTAAGAACACTGAAGCTTTCTTT
J: TRBJ1-1
size: .
V: TRBV19
D: .

CDR3: CASSQEWHNGRAFF
DNA: TGTGCCAGCAGCCAAGAGTGGCATAACGGCAGGGCTTTCTTT
J: TRBJ1-1
size: .
V: TRBV4-2
D: .

CDR3: CASSPQKNTIYF
DNA: TGTGCCAGCAGTCCACAAAAAAACACCATATATTTT
J: TRBJ1-3
size: .
V: TRBV28
D: .

CDR3: CASSLGQGKRQPQHF
DNA: TGTGCCAGCAGCCTAGGGCAGGGAAAAAGACAGCCCCAGCATTTT
J: TRBJ1-5
size: .
V: TRBV21-1
D: .

CDR3: CASFTPGTDTQYF
DNA: TGTGCCAGCTTCACTCCCGGCACAGATACGCAGTATTTT
J: TRBJ2-3
size: .
V: TRBV6-5
D: .

CDR3: CASRGQGWTNEKLFF
DNA: TGTGCCAGCAGGGGACAGGGGTGGACTAATGAAAAACTGTTTTTT
J: TRBJ1-4
size: .
V: TRBV6-1
D: TRBD1

CDR3: CASSSTGFPHKNIQYF
DNA: TGTGCCAGCAGTTCCACAGGCTTTCCACACAAAAACATTCAGTACTTC
J: TRBJ2-4
size: .
V: TRBV6-5
D: .

CDR3: CASSNYRTYEQYF
DNA: TGTGCCAGCAGCAACTACAGGACCTACGAGCAGTACTTC
J: TRBJ2-7
size: .
V: TRBV21-1
D: .

CDR3: CASSRRGSVAATYNEQFF
DNA: TGTGCCAGCAGCCGAAGAGGTAGTGTAGCGGCTACCTACAATGAGCAGTTCTTC
J: TRBJ2-1
size: .
V: TRBV4-2
D: .

CDR3: CASSPTGSRTQYGYTF
DNA: TGTGCCAGCTCACCAACAGGGAGCAGGACGCAGTATGGCTACACCTTC
J: TRBJ1-2
size: .
V: TRBV18
D: .